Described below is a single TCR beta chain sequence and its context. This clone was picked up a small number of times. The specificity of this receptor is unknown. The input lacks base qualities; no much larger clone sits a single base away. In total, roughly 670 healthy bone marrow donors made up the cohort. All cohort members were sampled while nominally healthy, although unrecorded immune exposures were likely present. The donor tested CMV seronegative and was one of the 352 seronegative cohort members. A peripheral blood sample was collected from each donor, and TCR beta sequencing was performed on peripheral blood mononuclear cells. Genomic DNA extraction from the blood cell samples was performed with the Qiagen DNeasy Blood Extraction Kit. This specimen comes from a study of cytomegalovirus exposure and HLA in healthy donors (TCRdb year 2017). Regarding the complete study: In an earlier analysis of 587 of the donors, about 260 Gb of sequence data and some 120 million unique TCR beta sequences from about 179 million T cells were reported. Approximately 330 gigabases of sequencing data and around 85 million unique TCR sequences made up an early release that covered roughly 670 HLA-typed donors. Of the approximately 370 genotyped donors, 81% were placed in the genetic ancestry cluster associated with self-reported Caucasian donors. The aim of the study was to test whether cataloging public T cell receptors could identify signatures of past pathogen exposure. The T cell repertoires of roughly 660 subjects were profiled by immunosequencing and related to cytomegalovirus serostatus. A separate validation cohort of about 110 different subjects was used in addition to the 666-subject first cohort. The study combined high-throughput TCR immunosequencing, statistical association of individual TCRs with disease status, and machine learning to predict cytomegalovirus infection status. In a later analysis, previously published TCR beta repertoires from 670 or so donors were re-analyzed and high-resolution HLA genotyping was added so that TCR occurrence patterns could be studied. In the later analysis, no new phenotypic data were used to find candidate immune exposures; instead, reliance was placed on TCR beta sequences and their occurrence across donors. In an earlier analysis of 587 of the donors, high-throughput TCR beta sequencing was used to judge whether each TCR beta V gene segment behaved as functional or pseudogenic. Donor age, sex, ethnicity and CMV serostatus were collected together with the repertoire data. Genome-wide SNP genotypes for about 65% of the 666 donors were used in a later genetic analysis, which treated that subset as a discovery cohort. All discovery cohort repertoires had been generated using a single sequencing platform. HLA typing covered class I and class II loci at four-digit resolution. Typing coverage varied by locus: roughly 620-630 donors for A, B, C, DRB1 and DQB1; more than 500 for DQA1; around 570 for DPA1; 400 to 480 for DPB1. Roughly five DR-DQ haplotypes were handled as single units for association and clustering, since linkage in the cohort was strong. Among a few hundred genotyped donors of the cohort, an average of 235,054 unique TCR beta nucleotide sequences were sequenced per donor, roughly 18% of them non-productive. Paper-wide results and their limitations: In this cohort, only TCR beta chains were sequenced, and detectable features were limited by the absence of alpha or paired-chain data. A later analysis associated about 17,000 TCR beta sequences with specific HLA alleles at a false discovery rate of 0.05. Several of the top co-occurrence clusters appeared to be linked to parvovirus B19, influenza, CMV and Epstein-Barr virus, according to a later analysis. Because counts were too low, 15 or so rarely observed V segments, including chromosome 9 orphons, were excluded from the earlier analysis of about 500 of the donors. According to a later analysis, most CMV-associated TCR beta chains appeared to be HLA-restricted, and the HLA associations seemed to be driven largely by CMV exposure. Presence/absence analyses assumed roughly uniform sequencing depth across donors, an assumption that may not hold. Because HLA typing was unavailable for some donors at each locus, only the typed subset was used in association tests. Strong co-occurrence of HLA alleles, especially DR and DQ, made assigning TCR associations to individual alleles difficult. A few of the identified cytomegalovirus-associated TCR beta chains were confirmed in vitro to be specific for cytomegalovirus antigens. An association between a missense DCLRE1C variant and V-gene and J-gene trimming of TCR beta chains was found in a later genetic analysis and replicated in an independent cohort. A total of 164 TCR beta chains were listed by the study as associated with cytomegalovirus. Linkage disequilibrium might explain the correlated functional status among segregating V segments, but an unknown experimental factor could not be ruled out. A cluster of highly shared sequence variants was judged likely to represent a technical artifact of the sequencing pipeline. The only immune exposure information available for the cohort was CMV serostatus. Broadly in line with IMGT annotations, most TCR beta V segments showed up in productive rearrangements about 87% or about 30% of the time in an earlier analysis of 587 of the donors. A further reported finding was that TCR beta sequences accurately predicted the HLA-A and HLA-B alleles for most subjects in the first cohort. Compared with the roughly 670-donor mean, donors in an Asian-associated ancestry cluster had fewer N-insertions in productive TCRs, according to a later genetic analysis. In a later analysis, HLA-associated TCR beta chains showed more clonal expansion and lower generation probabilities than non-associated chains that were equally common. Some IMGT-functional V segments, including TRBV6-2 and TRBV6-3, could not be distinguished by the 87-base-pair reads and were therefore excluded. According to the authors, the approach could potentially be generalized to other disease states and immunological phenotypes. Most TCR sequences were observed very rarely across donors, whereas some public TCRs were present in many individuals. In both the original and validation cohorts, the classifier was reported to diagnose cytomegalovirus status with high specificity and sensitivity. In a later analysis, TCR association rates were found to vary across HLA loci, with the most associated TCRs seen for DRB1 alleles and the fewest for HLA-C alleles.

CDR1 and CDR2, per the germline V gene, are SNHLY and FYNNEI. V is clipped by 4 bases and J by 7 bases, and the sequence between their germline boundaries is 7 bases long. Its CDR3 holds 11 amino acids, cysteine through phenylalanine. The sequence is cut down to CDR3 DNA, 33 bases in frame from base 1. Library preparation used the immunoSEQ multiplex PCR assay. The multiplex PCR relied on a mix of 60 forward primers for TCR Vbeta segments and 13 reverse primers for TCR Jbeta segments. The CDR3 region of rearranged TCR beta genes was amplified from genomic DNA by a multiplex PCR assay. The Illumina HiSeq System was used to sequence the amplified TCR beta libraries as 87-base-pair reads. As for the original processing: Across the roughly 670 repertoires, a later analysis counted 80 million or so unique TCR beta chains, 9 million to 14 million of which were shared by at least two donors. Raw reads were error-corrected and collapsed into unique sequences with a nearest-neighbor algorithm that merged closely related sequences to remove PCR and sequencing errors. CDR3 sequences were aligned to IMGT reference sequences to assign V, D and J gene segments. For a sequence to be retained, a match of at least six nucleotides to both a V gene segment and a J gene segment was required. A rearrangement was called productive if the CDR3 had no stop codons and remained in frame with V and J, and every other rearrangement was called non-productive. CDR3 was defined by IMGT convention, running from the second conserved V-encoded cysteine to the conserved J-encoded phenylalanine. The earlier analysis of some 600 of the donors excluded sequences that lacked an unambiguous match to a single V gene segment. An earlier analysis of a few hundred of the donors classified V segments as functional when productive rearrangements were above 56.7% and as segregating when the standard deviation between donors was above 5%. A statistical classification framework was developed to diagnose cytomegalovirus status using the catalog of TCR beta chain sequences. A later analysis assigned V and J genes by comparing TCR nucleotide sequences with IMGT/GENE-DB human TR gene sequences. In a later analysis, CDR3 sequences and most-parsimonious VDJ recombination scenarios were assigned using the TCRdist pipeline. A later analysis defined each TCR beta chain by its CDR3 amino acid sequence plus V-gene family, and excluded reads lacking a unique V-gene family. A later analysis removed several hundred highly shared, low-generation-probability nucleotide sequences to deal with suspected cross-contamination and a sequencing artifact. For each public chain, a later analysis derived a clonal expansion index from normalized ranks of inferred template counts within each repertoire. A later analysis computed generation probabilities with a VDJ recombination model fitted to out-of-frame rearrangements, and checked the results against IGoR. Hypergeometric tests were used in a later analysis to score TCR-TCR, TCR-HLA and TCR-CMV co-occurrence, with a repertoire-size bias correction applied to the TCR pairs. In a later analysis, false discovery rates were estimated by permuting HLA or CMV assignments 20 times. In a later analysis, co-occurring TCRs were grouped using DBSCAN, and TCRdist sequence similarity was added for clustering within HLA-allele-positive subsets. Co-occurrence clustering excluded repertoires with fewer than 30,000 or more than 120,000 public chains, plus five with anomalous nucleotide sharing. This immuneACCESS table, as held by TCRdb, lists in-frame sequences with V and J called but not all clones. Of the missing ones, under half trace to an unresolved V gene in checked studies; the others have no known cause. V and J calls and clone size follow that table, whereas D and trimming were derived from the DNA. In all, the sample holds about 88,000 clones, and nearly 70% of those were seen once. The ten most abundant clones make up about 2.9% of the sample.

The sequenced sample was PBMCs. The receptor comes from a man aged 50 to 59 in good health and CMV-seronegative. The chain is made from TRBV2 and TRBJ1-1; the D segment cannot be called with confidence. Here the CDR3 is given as CASSVEVEAFF. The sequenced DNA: TGTGCCAGCAGTGTGGAGGTTGAAGCTTTCTTT.